Listed below are T cell receptor beta chains from one sample, sequenced in a study of blood T cell repertoires in COVID-19. The protocol was immunoSEQ multiplex PCR, while the TCRdb copy is restricted to in-frame clones and leaves out a portion. The repertoire has fewer than 200,000 clones, 81% of them found once; the top ten carry approximately 11%. Sequencing used peripheral blood. The receptors stem from a woman between 40 and 50 years old with COVID-19, enrolled during active disease. CDR3s include the opening cysteine and the closing phenylalanine or tryptophan. The D gene is left open where the match is weak. A row's size may be missing; if present it is once, few, many or a size class.

NA,TRBV5-6,NA,TRBJ2-7,CASSLVGAGVEQYF,TGTGCCAGCAGCTTGGTTGGAGCTGGAGTCGAGCAGTACTTC
NA,TRBV7-3,once,TRBJ2-2,CASSLTSVHTGELFF,TGTGCCAGCAGCTTAACGTCGGTGCACACCGGGGAGCTGTTTTTT
NA,TRBV29-1,NA,TRBJ2-3,CSVVGGLGTDTQYF,TGCAGCGTTGTGGGGGGTTTGGGCACAGATACGCAGTATTTT
TRBD2,TRBV7-9,NA,TRBJ2-1,CASSFGTSSGNEQFF,TGTGCCAGCAGCTTCGGGACTAGCTCGGGCAATGAGCAGTTCTTC
TRBD2,TRBV2,NA,TRBJ2-5,CASSEERGDEETQYF,TGTGCCAGCAGTGAAGAGCGGGGGGACGAAGAGACCCAGTACTTC
TRBD1,TRBV19,once,TRBJ1-2,CASSIGQGYYGYTF,TGTGCCAGTAGTATTGGACAGGGGTACTATGGCTACACCTTC
NA,TRBV15,NA,TRBJ2-4,CATSRGRAGIAKNIQYF,TGTGCCACCAGCAGAGGCCGGGCAGGGATAGCCAAAAACATTCAGTACTTC
TRBD1,TRBV7-3,NA,TRBJ2-1,CASSSGQGSYNEQFF,TGTGCCAGCAGCTCCGGACAGGGATCGTACAATGAGCAGTTCTTC
NA,TRBV6-5,few,TRBJ1-1,CASSYSRGYEAFF,TGTGCCAGCAGTTACTCTAGGGGGTATGAAGCTTTCTTT
NA,TRBV2,NA,TRBJ1-3,CASSPDRSGNTIYF,TGTGCCAGCAGTCCAGATCGCTCTGGAAACACCATATATTTT
TRBD1,TRBV28,NA,TRBJ1-6,CASSRGDRGRSPLHF,TGTGCCAGCAGCCGGGGGGACAGGGGTAGGTCACCCCTCCACTTT
NA,TRBV7-8,NA,TRBJ1-5,CASSSNTVRSNQPQHF,TGTGCCAGCAGCTCTAACACAGTGCGTAGCAATCAGCCCCAGCATTTT
NA,TRBV28,NA,TRBJ1-1,CASSLVGGENTEAFF,TGTGCCAGCAGTTTAGTAGGGGGAGAGAACACTGAAGCTTTCTTT
TRBD2,TRBV11-2,NA,TRBJ2-1,CASSLETSGIGAEQFF,TGTGCCAGCAGCTTAGAAACTAGCGGGATTGGTGCTGAGCAGTTCTTC
TRBD2,TRBV9,NA,TRBJ2-5,CASSGTGGETQYF,TGTGCCAGCAGCGGTACGGGAGGGGAGACCCAGTACTTC
NA,TRBV30,NA,TRBJ2-6,CAWTSGANVLTF,TGTGCCTGGACTTCTGGGGCCAACGTCCTGACTTTC
TRBD1,TRBV28,NA,TRBJ1-5,CASSPDRGRTKGQPQHF,TGTGCCAGCAGTCCCGACAGGGGGCGTACGAAGGGTCAGCCCCAGCATTTT
TRBD2,TRBV7-9,NA,TRBJ2-2,CASSSPRSGEPTGELFF,TGTGCCAGCAGCTCTCCCAGAAGCGGGGAGCCTACCGGGGAGCTGTTTTTT
NA,TRBV7-3,few,TRBJ2-2,CASSPTGWSEELFF,TGTGCCAGCAGCCCTACAGGGTGGTCGGAGGAGCTGTTTTTT
TRBD1,TRBV19,NA,TRBJ1-5,CASSGPDRGRQPQHF,TGTGCCAGTAGTGGGCCGGACAGGGGGCGTCAGCCCCAGCATTTT
NA,TRBV6-6,NA,TRBJ1-2,CASSRQGDGYTF,TGTGCCAGCAGTCGCCAGGGTGACGGCTACACCTTC
NA,TRBV5-1,NA,TRBJ1-5,CASSLGGGNQPQHF,TGCGCCAGCAGCTTGGGGGGCGGCAATCAGCCCCAGCATTTT
TRBD1,TRBV19,NA,TRBJ2-3,CASSPRDSLLGDTQYF,TGTGCCAGTAGTCCCCGGGACAGCCTATTGGGAGATACGCAGTATTTT
TRBD1,TRBV27,NA,TRBJ1-2,CASSAITTGIYGYTF,TGTGCCAGCAGTGCTATAACGACAGGGATCTATGGCTACACCTTC
TRBD1,TRBV7-9,NA,TRBJ2-6,CASSRRQGKANVLTF,TGTGCCAGCAGCCGTAGACAGGGGAAGGCCAACGTCCTGACTTTC
NA,TRBV5-4,once,TRBJ2-4,CASSLAVGDKNIQYF,TGTGCCAGCAGCTTGGCGGTCGGGGACAAAAACATTCAGTACTTC
TRBD1,TRBV7-9,NA,TRBJ2-4,CASSDRGTGGSF,TGTGCCAGCAGCGACAGGGGGACAGGGGGTAGTTTC
TRBD2,TRBV28,NA,TRBJ2-1,CASRPTGRAYNEQFF,TGTGCCAGCAGGCCGACGGGGAGGGCCTACAATGAGCAGTTCTTC
TRBD1,TRBV4-2,NA,TRBJ2-2,CASSLGTGESGELFF,TGTGCCAGCAGCCTGGGGACAGGGGAGAGCGGGGAGCTGTTTTTT
NA,TRBV6-1,NA,TRBJ1-5,CASSEGPRSNQPQHF,TGTGCCAGCAGTGAAGGACCTAGGAGCAATCAGCCCCAGCATTTT
NA,TRBV5-1,NA,TRBJ2-3,CASSPIRGTGTDTQYF,TGCGCCAGCAGCCCGATCAGGGGCACGGGGACAGATACGCAGTATTTT
TRBD1,TRBV4-1,NA,TRBJ1-2,CASSQVGQGIHGYTF,TGCGCCAGCAGCCAAGTGGGACAGGGGATACATGGCTACACCTTC
NA,TRBV12-3/TRBV12-4,few,TRBJ1-2,CASSPSPSDGYTF,TGTGCCAGCAGCCCCTCCCCGTCCGATGGCTACACCTTC
TRBD2,TRBV3-1/TRBV3-2,NA,TRBJ2-1,CASSQALTSGTRHNEQFF,TGTGCCAGCAGCCAGGCTCTGACAAGCGGGACGCGCCACAATGAGCAGTTCTTC
NA,TRBV29-1,NA,TRBJ2-1,CSVEYNEQFF,TGCAGCGTGGAGTACAATGAGCAGTTCTTC
NA,TRBV27,NA,TRBJ1-4,CASRSLNEEKLFF,TGTGCCAGCCGGAGCCTAAATGAGGAAAAACTGTTTTTT
NA,TRBV30,NA,TRBJ1-4,CAWSENSGANEKLFF,TGTGCCTGGAGTGAAAACTCGGGAGCGAATGAAAAACTGTTTTTT
TRBD1,TRBV4-1,few,TRBJ2-5,CASSQVSTGVKTQYF,TGCGCCAGCAGCCAGGTGTCGACAGGGGTAAAGACCCAGTACTTC
NA,TRBV20-1,NA,TRBJ1-1,CSGSGGGEAFF,TGCAGTGGCTCGGGGGGAGGTGAAGCTTTCTTT
TRBD2,TRBV4-2,NA,TRBJ2-1,CASSQTSGGAYNEQFF,TGTGCCAGCAGCCAAACTAGCGGGGGGGCCTACAATGAGCAGTTCTTC
NA,TRBV9,NA,TRBJ2-3,CASSPQVQADTQYF,TGTGCCAGCAGCCCCCAAGTACAAGCAGATACGCAGTATTTT
NA,TRBV7-6,NA,TRBJ1-3,CATSRGKPGGSSGNTIYF,TGTGCCACCTCCCGGGGGAAACCGGGAGGGAGCTCTGGAAACACCATATATTTT
TRBD1,TRBV6-5,NA,TRBJ2-7,CASEGQYSYEQYF,TGTGCCAGTGAGGGACAGTACTCCTACGAGCAGTACTTC
TRBD1,TRBV7-3,NA,TRBJ2-5,CASSIDRGRAETQYF,TGTGCCAGCAGCATCGACAGGGGGCGAGCGGAGACCCAGTACTTC
NA,TRBV5-5,NA,TRBJ2-5,CASSLHGVGGQETQYF,TGTGCCAGCAGCTTGCACGGGGTGGGAGGCCAAGAGACCCAGTACTTC
NA,TRBV3-1/TRBV3-2,NA,TRBJ1-1,CASQGSAEAFF,TGTGCCAGCCAGGGGTCCGCTGAAGCTTTCTTT
TRBD1,TRBV7-9,few,TRBJ2-2,CASSSPQGATNTGELFF,TGTGCCAGCAGCTCCCCTCAGGGGGCTACGAACACCGGGGAGCTGTTTTTT
NA,TRBV27,NA,TRBJ2-3,CASSLGSDTQYF,TGTGCCAGCAGTTTAGGGAGTGATACGCAGTATTTT
NA,TRBV12-3/TRBV12-4,NA,TRBJ2-7,CASSPGQSYEQYF,TGTGCCAGCAGTCCCGGACAGTCCTACGAGCAGTACTTC
NA,TRBV2,NA,TRBJ2-1,CASSVGRDSNNEQFF,TGTGCCAGCAGTGTGGGCAGAGACAGCAACAATGAGCAGTTCTTC
TRBD2,TRBV10-3,once,TRBJ2-1,CAISGGGSYNEQFF,TGTGCCATCAGTGGGGGGGGGTCCTACAATGAGCAGTTCTTC
NA,TRBV5-1,NA,TRBJ2-7,CASSLARVSYEQYF,TGCGCCAGCAGCTTGGCGCGGGTATCCTACGAGCAGTACTTC
NA,TRBV15,many,TRBJ2-6,CATSRDEGSGANVLTF,TGTGCCACCAGCAGAGATGAGGGCTCTGGGGCCAACGTCCTGACTTTC
NA,TRBV7-2,NA,TRBJ2-3,CASSLMSSTDTQYF,TGTGCCAGCAGCTTAATGTCTAGCACAGATACGCAGTATTTT
NA,TRBV5-6,NA,TRBJ2-3,CASSWALPGTDTQYF,TGTGCCAGCAGCTGGGCGCTACCGGGCACAGATACGCAGTATTTT
TRBD2,TRBV5-1,once,TRBJ2-1,CASRTTSGRADEQFF,TGCGCCAGCAGGACCACTAGCGGGAGGGCTGATGAGCAGTTCTTC
NA,TRBV28,NA,TRBJ1-1,CASSQGFHTEAFF,TGTGCCAGCAGCCAGGGGTTCCACACTGAAGCTTTCTTT
TRBD2,TRBV5-4,NA,TRBJ2-2,CASSFSGTSGSGGELFF,TGTGCCAGCAGCTTCTCCGGGACTAGCGGGAGCGGCGGGGAGCTGTTTTTT